This is a list of T cell receptor beta chains from one sample in a study of OX40 agonist ivuxolimab in advanced cancers. TCRdb keeps only in-frame clones here, not all; method: immunoSEQ multiplex PCR. The sample contains tens of thousands of clones, just under 80% of which appear only once. This specimen consisted of CD4+ or CD8+ T cells sorted from blood, obtained in a trial of the OX40 agonist ivuxolimab. The receptors shown here come from an adult with an advanced solid tumor such as melanoma, head and neck, liver or kidney cancer. The CDR3 runs from the conserved cysteine through the conserved F or W. D genes are given only for firm matches. Not all rows give a size; the values are once, few, many and, for expanded clones, a class.

clone_size,d_call,v_call,j_call,cdr3_nt,cdr3_aa
.,.,TRBV10-3,TRBJ2-2,TGTGCCATCAGTGGCGGACTCGGAGGGACCGGGGAGCTGTTTTTT,CAISGGLGGTGELFF
.,.,TRBV5-1,TRBJ1-5,TGCGCCAGCCCTCATCGGACCGAAAATCAGCCCCAGCATTTT,CASPHRTENQPQHF
few,.,TRBV5-1,TRBJ1-4,TGCGCCAGCAGCGCCCTACAGGGTAGACATGAAAAACTGTTTTTT,CASSALQGRHEKLFF
.,TRBD1,TRBV11-2,TRBJ1-2,TGTGCCAGCAGCTTAGGGACAGGGGACGGCTACACCTTC,CASSLGTGDGYTF
.,.,TRBV7-9,TRBJ1-2,TGTGCCAGCAGCTTAGGTGGGGTATACTATGGCTACACCTTC,CASSLGGVYYGYTF
.,.,TRBV7-2,TRBJ1-6,TGTGCCAGCAGCGTAGGGATTTCACCCCTCCACTTT,CASSVGISPLHF
.,.,TRBV5-6,TRBJ1-5,TGTGCCAGCAGCAGCCGCTCCTGGGGGAGCAATCAGCCCCAGCATTTT,CASSSRSWGSNQPQHF
.,.,TRBV12-2,TRBJ2-1,TGTGCAAGTCGCTCTAGCTGGGGGTACAATGAGCAGTTCTTC,CASRSSWGYNEQFF
.,.,TRBV28,TRBJ1-1,TGTGCCAGCAGTTCCGCGGGAGGGAGGAGGACTGAAGCTTTCTTT,CASSSAGGRRTEAFF
.,.,TRBV21-1,TRBJ2-1,.,CASSNLVGLGTHNEQFF
.,.,TRBV4-1,TRBJ2-1,TGCGCCAGCAGCCTCGTTGTCACAGGAAAATACAATGAGCAGTTCTTC,CASSLVVTGKYNEQFF
.,TRBD1,TRBV6-6,TRBJ2-7,TGCGCCAGCAGTGATGACAGGGCGCTTTCCGAGCAGTACTTC,CASSDDRALSEQYF
few,.,TRBV5-4,TRBJ1-5,TGTGCCAGCAGCTTGGGGGGTTCCTCCGATCAGCCCCAGCATTTT,CASSLGGSSDQPQHF
.,.,TRBV28,TRBJ1-3,TGTGCCAGCAGTTTATCCCTTATGATCTTTGGAAACACCATATATTTT,CASSLSLMIFGNTIYF
.,TRBD2,TRBV7-3,TRBJ2-3,TGTGCCAGCAGCTTAATCTCCCTAGCGGGAGTCACAGATACGCAGTATTTT,CASSLISLAGVTDTQYF
.,.,TRBV10-2,TRBJ1-3,TGCGCCACCCTTTCTGGAAACACCATATATTTT,CATLSGNTIYF
.,.,TRBV6-6,TRBJ1-1,TGTGCCGCACAGGGGAACACTGAAGCTTTCTTT,CAAQGNTEAFF
.,.,TRBV28,TRBJ1-2,TGTGCCAGCAGGGTAAGGGCCCGTACCTATGGCTACACCTTC,CASRVRARTYGYTF
.,TRBD1,TRBV7-2,TRBJ2-7,TGTGCCAGCAGTGCCGGGACAGGCATCCGTTTAGACTTC,CASSAGTGIRLDF
.,TRBD1,TRBV7-6,TRBJ2-5,TGTGCCAGCACCGGCCTGGGACAGGGGAATCAAGAGACCCAGTACTTC,CASTGLGQGNQETQYF
once,TRBD2,TRBV28,TRBJ2-3,TGTGCCAGCAGTCCAGCGGGAGTAAGGACAGATACGCAGTATTTT,CASSPAGVRTDTQYF
few,.,TRBV21-1,TRBJ2-4,TGTGCCAGCAGCAAAGGAGAGGTACTAGCCAAAAACATTCAGTACTTC,CASSKGEVLAKNIQYF
.,.,TRBV20-1,TRBJ2-5,TGCAGTGCTAGAGTGGGAGAGACCCAGTACTTC,CSARVGETQYF
.,.,TRBV6-1,TRBJ2-7,TGTGCCAGCAGTGCCGGACATGTGGGAGGACGGGACTCCTACGAGCAGTACTTC,CASSAGHVGGRDSYEQYF
.,.,TRBV7-9,TRBJ2-7,TGTGCCAGCAGCTTATTAGGCCGGGGCAGGGTTACCTACGAGCAGTACTTC,CASSLLGRGRVTYEQYF
.,.,TRBV5-6,TRBJ2-5,TGTGCCAGCAGCTTACCCGGGGCGTGGGGAACCCAAGAGACCCAGTACTTC,CASSLPGAWGTQETQYF
.,.,TRBV7-8,TRBJ1-1,TGTGCCAGCAGCTTCGGGACTAAGAACACTGAAGCTTTCTTT,CASSFGTKNTEAFF